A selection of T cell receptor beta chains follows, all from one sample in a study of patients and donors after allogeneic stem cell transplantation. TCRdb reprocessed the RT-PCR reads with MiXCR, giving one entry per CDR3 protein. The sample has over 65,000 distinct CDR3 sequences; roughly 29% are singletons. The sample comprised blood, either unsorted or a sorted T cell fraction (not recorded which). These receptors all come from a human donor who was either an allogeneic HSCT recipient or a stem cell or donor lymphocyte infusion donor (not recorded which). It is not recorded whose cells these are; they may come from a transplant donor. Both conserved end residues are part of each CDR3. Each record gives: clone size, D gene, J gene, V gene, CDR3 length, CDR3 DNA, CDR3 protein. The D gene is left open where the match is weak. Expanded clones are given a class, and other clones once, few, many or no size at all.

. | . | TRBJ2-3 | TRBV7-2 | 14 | TGTGCCAGCAGCGTAACCCGGGACGGAGATACGCAGTATTTT | CASSVTRDGDTQYF
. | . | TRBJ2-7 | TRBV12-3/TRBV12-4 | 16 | TGTGCCAGCAGTTTAGAGAGTAGAACCCTTTCTGACGAGCACTACTTC | CASSLESRTLSDEHYF
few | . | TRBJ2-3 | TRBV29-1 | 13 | TGCAGCGTGGGCAGGGAGCTCACAGATACGCAGTATTTT | CSVGRELTDTQYF
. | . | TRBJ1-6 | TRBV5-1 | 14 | TGCGCCAGCAGCTTGGACCAGGGTAATTCACCCCTCCACTTT | CASSLDQGNSPLHF
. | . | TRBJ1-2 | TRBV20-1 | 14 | TGCAGTGCTGACGACAGCCTCCCCAACTATGGCTACACCTTC | CSADDSLPNYGYTF
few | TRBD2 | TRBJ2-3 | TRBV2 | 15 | TGTGCCACCCCTGGGCTAGCGGGATCCACAGATACGCAGTATTTT | CATPGLAGSTDTQYF
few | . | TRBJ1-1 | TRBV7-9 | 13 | TGTGCCGGGTCCGGGACATTGAACACTGAAGCTTTCTTT | CAGSGTLNTEAFF
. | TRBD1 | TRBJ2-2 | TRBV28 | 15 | TGTGCCAGCAGTTACTGGACAGGGAACACCGGGGAGCTGTTTTTT | CASSYWTGNTGELFF
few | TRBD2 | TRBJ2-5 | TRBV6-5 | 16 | TGTGCCAGCAGTTACTCCCTGGCGGGGGGTCAAGAGACCCAGTACTTC | CASSYSLAGGQETQYF
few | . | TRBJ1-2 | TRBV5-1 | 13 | TGCGCCAGCAGCTTGAGTACAATGAATGGCTACACCTTC | CASSLSTMNGYTF
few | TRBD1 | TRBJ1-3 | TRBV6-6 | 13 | TGTGCCAGCATACAGGGGACTGGAAACACCATATATTTT | CASIQGTGNTIYF
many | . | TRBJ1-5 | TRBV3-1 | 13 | TGTGCCAGCAGCCAGCAAGAGGGTCAGCCCCAGCATTTT | CASSQQEGQPQHF
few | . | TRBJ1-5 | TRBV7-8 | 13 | TGTGCCAGCAGCGCACAGAGAAATCAGCCCCAGCATTTT | CASSAQRNQPQHF
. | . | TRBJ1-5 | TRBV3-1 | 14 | TGTGCCAGCAGCCATTCAGTCAGCAATCAGCCCCAGCATTTT | CASSHSVSNQPQHF
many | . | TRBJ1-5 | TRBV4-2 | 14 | TGTGCCAGCAGCCAAGATTGGGGTCCAGACCTGGAGCATTTT | CASSQDWGPDLEHF
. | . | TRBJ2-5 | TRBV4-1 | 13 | TGCGCCAGCAGCCGGGTCTACCAAGAGACCCAGTACTTC | CASSRVYQETQYF
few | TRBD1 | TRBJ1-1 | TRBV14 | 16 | TGTGCCAGCAACCCATGGGACAGCCAAATGAACACTGAAGCTTTCTTT | CASNPWDSQMNTEAFF
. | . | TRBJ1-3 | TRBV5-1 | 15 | TGCGCCAGCAGCTTCGGGACGGCCTCTGGAAACACCATATATTTT | CASSFGTASGNTIYF
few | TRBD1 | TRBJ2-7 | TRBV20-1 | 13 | TGCAGTGCTCGGACAGGGGGCGTTTACGAGCAGTACTTC | CSARTGGVYEQYF
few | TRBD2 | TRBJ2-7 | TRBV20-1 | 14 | TGCAGTGCTACCAATAGCGGGGGGGACTACGAGCAGTACTTC | CSATNSGGDYEQYF
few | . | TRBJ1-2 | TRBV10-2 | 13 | TGCGCCAGCAGTGAGTCCTACACCCGGGGCTACACCTTC | CASSESYTRGYTF
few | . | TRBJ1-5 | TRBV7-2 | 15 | TGTGCCAGCAGCTTAGTCTGGGGCAGTTATCAGCCCCAGCATTTT | CASSLVWGSYQPQHF
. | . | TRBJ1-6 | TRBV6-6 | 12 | TGTGCCAGCAGTTACTCCGTAGCGGAGGCTCACTTT | CASSYSVAEAHF
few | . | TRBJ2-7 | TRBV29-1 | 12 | TGCAGCGTTGAGGTGCGGCTCTACGAGCAGTACTTC | CSVEVRLYEQYF
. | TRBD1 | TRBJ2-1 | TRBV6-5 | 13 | TGTGCCAGCAGTTCTCCGGGACAGGGCGGGCAGTTCTTC | CASSSPGQGGQFF
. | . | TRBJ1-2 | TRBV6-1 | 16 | TGTGCCAGCAGTGAAAATGGCAGGGGATCTAACTATGGCTACACCTTC | CASSENGRGSNYGYTF
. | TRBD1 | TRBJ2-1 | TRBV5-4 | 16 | TGTGCCAGCAGCTTATTTCCCGGACAGGGTACCAATGAGCAGTTCTTC | CASSLFPGQGTNEQFF
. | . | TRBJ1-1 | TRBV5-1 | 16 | TGCGCCAGCAAGGGGCGGTGGACAGAGCTAAACACTGAAGCTTTCTTT | CASKGRWTELNTEAFF
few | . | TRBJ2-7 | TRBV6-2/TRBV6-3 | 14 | TGTGCCAGCAGTTACAGCTGGACACCCTACGAGCAGTACTTC | CASSYSWTPYEQYF
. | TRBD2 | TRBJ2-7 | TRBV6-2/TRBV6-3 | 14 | TGTGCCAGCAGTTTGGCTAGCGGCTCCTACGAGCAGTACTTC | CASSLASGSYEQYF
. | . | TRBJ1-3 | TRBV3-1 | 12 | TGTGCCAGCAGCCAGGCAGGACAGCGCCCATATTTT | CASSQAGQRPYF
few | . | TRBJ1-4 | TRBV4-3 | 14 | TGCGCCAGCAGCCAAGATTGGCAGGGCGAAAAACTGTTTTTT | CASSQDWQGEKLFF
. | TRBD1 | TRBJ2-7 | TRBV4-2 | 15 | TGTGCCAGCAGCCAAACTACAGGGGGCCTCTACGAGCAGTACTTC | CASSQTTGGLYEQYF
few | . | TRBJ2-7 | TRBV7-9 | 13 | TGTGCCAGCAGCTGGGTAGAGTTCTACGAGCAGTACTTC | CASSWVEFYEQYF
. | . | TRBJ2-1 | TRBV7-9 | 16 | TGTGCCAGCAGCCTAGGGGCCCCTGTAGGTGGTGCTGAGCAGTTCTTC | CASSLGAPVGGAEQFF
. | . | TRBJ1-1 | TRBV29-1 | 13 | TGCAGCGTAAAAAGGCCCTGGGGGACTGAAGCTTTCTTT | CSVKRPWGTEAFF
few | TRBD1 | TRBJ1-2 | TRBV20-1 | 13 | TGCAGTGCTCCACAGGGGAGAGGCTATGGCTACACCTTC | CSAPQGRGYGYTF
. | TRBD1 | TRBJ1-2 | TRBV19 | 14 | TGTGCCAGTAGTATAGGACAGGGGAGGAATGGCTACACCTTC | CASSIGQGRNGYTF
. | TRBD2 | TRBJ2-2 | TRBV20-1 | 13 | TGCAGTGTTCAGCGGGGGGGCGCCGGGGAGCTGTTTTTT | CSVQRGGAGELFF
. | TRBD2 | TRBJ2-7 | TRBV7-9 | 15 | TGTGCCAGCAGCCCTGGGTGGGAGGGTTCCTACGAGCAGTACTTC | CASSPGWEGSYEQYF
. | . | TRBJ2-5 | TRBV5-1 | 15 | TGCGCCAGCAGCTTGGGTACGGGGCTAAAAGAGACCCAGTACTTC | CASSLGTGLKETQYF
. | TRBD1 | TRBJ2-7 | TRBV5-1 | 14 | TGCGCCAGCAGCTCCCGGGACAGGGGCGACGAGCAGTACTTC | CASSSRDRGDEQYF
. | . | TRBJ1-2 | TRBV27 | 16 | TGTGCCAGCAGTTTATACAGGGAGAGATTGGACTATGGCTACACCTTC | CASSLYRERLDYGYTF
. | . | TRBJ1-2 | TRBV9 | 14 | TGTGCCAGCAGCGTAGCATTGAGGGCAGGGGGCTACACCTTC | CASSVALRAGGYTF
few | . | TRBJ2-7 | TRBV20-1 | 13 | TGCAGTGCCACCCGGACTGGCACCTACGAGCAGTACTTC | CSATRTGTYEQYF
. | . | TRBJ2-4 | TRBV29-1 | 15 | TGCAGCGTTGAAGATGGAAAGCGAGCCAAAAACATTCAGTACTTC | CSVEDGKRAKNIQYF
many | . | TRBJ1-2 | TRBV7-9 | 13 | TGTGCCAGCAGCTTAGGGGGGGATCGTGGCTACACCTTC | CASSLGGDRGYTF
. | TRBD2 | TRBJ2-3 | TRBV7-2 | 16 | TGTGCCAGCAGCTTAGCAGGGACTAGTGCCACAGATACGCAGTATTTT | CASSLAGTSATDTQYF
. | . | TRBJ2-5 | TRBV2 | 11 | TGTGCCAGCAGGGTAGGAGAGACCCAGTACTTC | CASRVGETQYF
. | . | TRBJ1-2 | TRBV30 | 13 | TGTGCCTGGAGTGTAGGACAGATGGGGGGCTACACCTTC | CAWSVGQMGGYTF
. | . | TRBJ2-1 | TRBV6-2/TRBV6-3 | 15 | TGTGCCAGCAGCCGAACTAGGAGCGACTACAATGAGCAGTTCTTC | CASSRTRSDYNEQFF
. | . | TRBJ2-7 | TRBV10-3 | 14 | TGTGCCATCAGTGTGGTTCAGGCAAGCTACGAGCAGTACTTC | CAISVVQASYEQYF
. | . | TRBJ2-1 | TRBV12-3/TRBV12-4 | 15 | TGTGCCAGCAGTCCTTTGACAGGCTATAGGGATGAGCAGTTCTTC | CASSPLTGYRDEQFF
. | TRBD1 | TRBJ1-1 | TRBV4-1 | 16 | TGCGCCAGCAGCCACAGTCCGGGACAGGGATTCCCTGAAGCTTTCTTT | CASSHSPGQGFPEAFF
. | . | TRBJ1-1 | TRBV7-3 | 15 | TGTGCCAGCAATGGACAGCTTCTTGGGAACACTGAAGCTTTCTTT | CASNGQLLGNTEAFF
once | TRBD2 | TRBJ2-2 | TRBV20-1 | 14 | TGCAGTGCTAGCGGTAGCGGGGGGTTCGGGGAGCTGTTTTTT | CSASGSGGFGELFF
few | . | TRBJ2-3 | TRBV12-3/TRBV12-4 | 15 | TGTGCCAGCAGTTTTGGACTGCTGATCACAGATACGCAGTATTTT | CASSFGLLITDTQYF
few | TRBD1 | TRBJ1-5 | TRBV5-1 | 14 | TGCGCCAGCAGCTTGGGGACAGGGGGCCAGCCCCAGCATTTT | CASSLGTGGQPQHF